Following are 17 T cell receptor beta chains from one sample sequenced in a study of CD8+ T cells in alopecia areata. The sequencing template was cDNA reverse transcribed from extracted RNA. Produced via immunoSEQ multiplex PCR; TCRdb's table is partial and in-frame only. Of approximately 59,000 clones detected, around 49% appear once; the ten largest clones hold about 18%. The input for sequencing was CD8+ T cells sorted from blood, taken at week 0. These receptors all stem from a human donor with alopecia areata.

The genes are TRBV5-4 and TRBJ2-2; perhaps D is TRBD1 or TRBD2 (6 bases each). V gave up 0 bases and J gave up 1 base, with 13 bases separating them. Germline V gene lookup returns CDR1 SGHNT and CDR2 YYREEE (reference sequence). CDR3 length: 17 residues. The CDR3, as DNA: TGTGCCAGCAGCTTGGACGGAAAGGGGGGGAACACCGGGGAGCTGTTTTTT. This translates into CASSLDGKGGNTGELFF.

This clone was detected only a few times. This sequence joins TRBV4-1 and TRBJ2-7, with 8 positions matching TRBD2. The length of the CDR3 is 17 residues. The junction had 11 bases not matched to a gene; V was cut back by 0 bases and J by 4 bases. In germline, CDR1 is MGHRA, CDR2 YSYEKL. The CDR3 DNA sequence: TGCGCCAGCAGCCAAGATGCGTCCCGGACTAGCTCGTACGAGCAGTACTTC. Translating it yields CASSQDASRTSSYEQYF.

J is TRBJ1-1 and V is TRBV19, with TRBD1 identical over 9 bases. V trimming: 4 bases; J trimming: 4 bases; junction bases outside the gene matches: 4. This CDR3 has 14 residues. Per the germline V gene, CDR1 is LNHDA and CDR2 is SQIVND (reference sequence). The CDR3, as DNA: TGTGCCAGTAGTAACCGGGACAGGGCCACTGAAGCTTTCTTT. Encoded protein: CASSNRDRATEAFF. Using reference TRBV19 and TRBJ1-1 for the parts outside the CDR3, the full variable domain is DGGITQSPKYLFRKEGQNVTLSCEQNLNHDAMYWYRQDPGQGLRLIYYSQIVNDFQKGDIAEGYSVSREKKESFPLTVTSAQKNPTAFYLCASSNRDRATEAFFGQGTRLTVV.

In its sample, this clone was seen once. The V and J genes are TRBV29-1 and TRBJ2-6; the match to TRBD1 covers 10 bases. The CDR3 length is 18 residues. Trimming removed 0 bases from V and 3 bases from J; junction bases left unmatched: 8. Germline CDR1 reads SQVTM; CDR2 reads ANQGSEA. The CDR3 region is CSVEEGGTGVYGANVLTF. In nucleotides, the CDR3 is TGCAGCGTTGAAGAGGGAGGGACAGGGGTGTATGGGGCCAACGTCCTGACTTTC.

V is TRBV7-8 and J is TRBJ2-5, with 10 bases identical to TRBD1. J lost 2 bases, V lost 5 bases, and 11 bases had no gene match. Germline values: CDR1 SGHVS, CDR2 FQNEAQ. This CDR3 has 17 residues. The CDR3 coding sequence is TGTGCCAGCAGCCCGGGGGACAGGGGTGTTGGGCAAGAGACCCAGTACTTC. Its translation: CASSPGDRGVGQETQYF.

V gene TRBV9 combines with J gene TRBJ2-7; 10 bases fit TRBD1. V trimming: 3 bases; J trimming: 6 bases; junction bases outside the gene matches: 3. The CDR3 is 13 residues long. The V gene's germline CDR1 is SGDLS and CDR2 YYNGEE. CDR3 nucleotides: TGTGCCAGCAGCGCGGGACAGGGGAGCGAGCAGTACTTC. Protein product: CASSAGQGSEQYF.

The chain joins TRBV5-4 to TRBJ2-5; D is perhaps TRBD1 (7 bases). The CDR3 contains 16 residues. Trimming pared 1 base from V and 1 base from J, leaving 14 bases between. The germline CDR1 and CDR2 sequences are SGHNT and YYREEE (reference sequence). The chain's CDR3 is CASSLRRGQFQETQYF. DNA for the CDR3: TGTGCCAGCAGCTTGAGGAGGGGACAGTTCCAAGAGACCCAGTACTTC.

This clone was found a few times. This rearrangement joins TRBV7-9 to TRBJ2-5; 10 positions match TRBD2. V trimming: 0 bases; J trimming: 2 bases; junction bases outside the gene matches: 3. CDR1 SEHNR and CDR2 FQNEAQ come from the germline V gene (reference sequence). This CDR3 is built from 16 residues. This chain's CDR3 is CASSLAPSGRQETQYF. CDR3 in DNA: TGTGCCAGCAGCTTAGCTCCTAGCGGGAGACAAGAGACCCAGTACTTC. The variable domain in full, with the rest retrieved from reference TRBV7-9 and TRBJ2-5, is DTGVSQNPRHKITKRGQNVTFRCDPISEHNRLYWYRQTLGQGPEFLTYFQNEAQLEKSRLLSDRFSAERPKGSFSTLEIQRTEQGDSAMYLCASSLAPSGRQETQYFGPGTRLLVL.

The genes are TRBV28 and TRBJ1-2; TRBD1 is a possible D gene (5 bases). V shed 6 bases and J shed 3 bases, with 17 bases lying between them. CDR1 is MDHEN, CDR2 SYDVKM, per germline. This CDR3 comprises 15 residues. The DNA for the CDR3 is TGTGCCAGCAGCCCCCTGGGGGGAGGTGACTATGGCTACACCTTC. It translates to CASSPLGGGDYGYTF.

The chain joins TRBV19 to TRBJ1-2; the D is unclear. Germline assignment: CDR1 LNHDA and CDR2 SQIVND (reference sequence). The CDR3 covers 14 residues. Trimming removed 5 bases from V and 3 bases from J, with 13 bases in between. The CDR3 DNA reads as TGTGCCAGTAGTCCGGCACCCTGGGACTATGGCTACACCTTC. As protein: CASSPAPWDYGYTF. The whole variable domain, remainder taken from reference TRBV19 and TRBJ1-2, is DGGITQSPKYLFRKEGQNVTLSCEQNLNHDAMYWYRQDPGQGLRLIYYSQIVNDFQKGDIAEGYSVSREKKESFPLTVTSAQKNPTAFYLCASSPAPWDYGYTFGSGTRLTVV.

This clone has just a few counts. J is TRBJ2-1 and V is TRBV29-1; TRBD2 agrees at 8 bases. The V segment lost 8 bases and the J segment 5 bases; nucleotides outside the gene matches: 14. The CDR3 is 15 amino acids. Germline-derived CDR1 and CDR2 are SQVTM and ANQGSEA. CDR3 protein: CSTRGRSGRDNEQFF. CDR3 bases: TGCAGCACCCGGGGCCGAAGCGGGAGAGACAATGAGCAGTTCTTC.

This clone was seen only a few times. This likely stems from a read error, as it lies one base from a far larger clone. Within the sample, other DNA sequences also encode this same CDR3. J is TRBJ2-3 and V is TRBV5-5; D is possibly TRBD2 (5 bases). Trimming left V 4 bases short and J 9 bases short, with 15 bases between. The CDR3 runs to 13 residues. CDR1 is SGHKS and CDR2 is YYEKEE in the germline V gene (reference sequence). The CDR3 is CASSQDSSGTQYF. Here the CDR3 DNA reads TGTGCCAGCAGCCAAGATAGTTCGGGAACGCAGTATTTT.

In its sample, this clone was seen a few times. The gene calls are TRBV7-9 and TRBJ2-1; no reliable D call. The CDR3 contains 13 residues. Trimming pared 7 bases from V and 0 bases from J, leaving 7 bases between. The germline V gene has CDR1 SEHNR and CDR2 FQNEAQ (reference sequence). The CDR3 region has the DNA TGTGCCAGCATCGCGGCCTCCTACAATGAGCAGTTCTTC. It translates to CASIAASYNEQFF.

The CDR3 coding sequence is TGTGCCAGCAGCCACGACAGAATAGGTCAGCCCCAGCATTTT. Translated: CASSHDRIGQPQHF. V is TRBV27 and J is TRBJ1-5; D possibly corresponds to TRBD1 (5 bases). CDR1 and CDR2 (germline): MNHEY, SMNVEV (reference sequence). With 6 bases removed from V and 6 bases from J, the gap between germline ends came to 15 bases. The length of the CDR3 is 14 residues.

CDR3 in DNA: TGTGCCTGGGCATTTAGAGGGGACGGGGAGCTGTTTTTT. It is translated as CAWAFRGDGELFF. This chain links TRBV30 with TRBJ2-2, with D possibly being TRBD1 or TRBD2 (5 bases each). Trimming removed 5 bases from V and 7 bases from J, with 14 bases in between. Germline V gene lookup returns CDR1 GTSNPN and CDR2 SVGIG (reference sequence). The CDR3 loop spans 13 amino acids.

This clone has a count of ten or more. V is TRBV6-6 and J is TRBJ2-5; 8 bases match TRBD2. Per the germline V gene, CDR1 is MNHNY and CDR2 is SVGAGI (reference sequence). This CDR3 is 16 amino acids long. V lost 4 bases and J lost 4; bases outside the gene matches: 11. This CDR3 reads CASSLSFAGGRETQYF. DNA of the CDR3: TGTGCCAGCAGTTTATCTTTCGCGGGAGGCAGAGAGACCCAGTACTTC.

This clone was seen a handful of times. V is TRBV27 and J is TRBJ2-1, with TRBD2 as a possible D gene (6 bases). CDR1 and CDR2 (germline): MNHEY, SMNVEV (reference sequence). Trimming cost V 2 bases and J 6 bases, with 17 bases left between them. The CDR3 consists of 16 residues. CDR3 sequence reads: CASSLTAGRGGNEQFF. DNA of the CDR3: TGTGCCAGCAGTTTAACGGCGGGACGGGGAGGCAATGAGCAGTTCTTC.